Following are 23 T cell receptor beta chains from one sample sequenced in a study of cytomegalovirus exposure and HLA in healthy donors. PCR amplification relied on 60 Vbeta primers (plus 13 Jbeta primers). Using immunoSEQ multiplex PCR, the repertoire was profiled, and TCRdb retains in-frame clones only, with some absent. The table includes 80,000 or so clones, under 80% detected once. The sequencing sample was made of PBMCs. Receptors were obtained from a man aged 25-45 years in good health and CMV-seropositive.

V and J are TRBV15 and TRBJ2-2, with D maybe TRBD2 (5 bases). Trimming cost V 1 base and J 3 bases, with 12 bases left between them. Germline V lookup: CDR1 LNHNV, CDR2 YYDKDF (reference sequence). This CDR3 comprises 16 residues. Here the CDR3 DNA reads TGTGCCACCAGCAGAGGAGGAGGTATTGACACCGGGGAGCTGTTTTTT. Protein: CATSRGGGIDTGELFF.

The table lists this clone with a count of one. The V and J genes are TRBV4-2 and TRBJ2-5; the match to TRBD2 covers 7 bases. This CDR3 is built from 16 residues. Germline V gene data show CDR1 as LGHNA and CDR2 as YNFKEQ. With 1 base clipped from V and 0 bases from J, the junction kept 5 bases outside the gene matches. CDR3 nucleotides: TGTGCCAGCAGCCAAGTGGCTAGCGGCTACCAAGAGACCCAGTACTTC. This encodes CASSQVASGYQETQYF.

The V call is TRBV9, the J call TRBJ1-1; D remains ambiguous. The CDR3 has 15 residues. V shed 0 bases and J shed 2 bases, with 11 bases lying between them. Germline V lookup: CDR1 SGDLS, CDR2 YYNGEE. For the CDR3, the DNA is TGTGCCAGCAGCGTAGCAGCAGGTCTAAACACTGAAGCTTTCTTT. Its protein product is CASSVAAGLNTEAFF.

This chain connects TRBV2 to TRBJ2-3, with 8 bases lining up with TRBD2. V lost 11 bases and J lost 1; bases outside the gene matches: 8. The germline V gene has CDR1 SNHLY and CDR2 FYNNEI. The length of the CDR3 is 14 residues. The CDR3 nucleotides read TGTGCCGGTGCCGGGGGGGCGGGCACAGATACGCAGTATTTT. Protein product: CAGAGGAGTDTQYF.

V and J are TRBV4-1 and TRBJ2-6; 8 bases align to TRBD1. Germline CDR1 is MGHRA and CDR2 is YSYEKL. The CDR3 sequence is 19 residues long. Trimming at V came to 4 bases and at J to 0 bases, leaving 11 bases not matched to a gene. The CDR3 spells CASSPLRTGIVSGANVLTF. In DNA form, the CDR3 reads TGCGCCAGCAGCCCTTTACGGACAGGGATCGTCTCTGGGGCCAACGTCCTGACTTTC.

The rearrangement joins TRBV7-2 to TRBJ1-3; a weak D match, TRBD1 (6 bases). Trimming took off 6 bases at V and 4 bases at J, with 16 bases between the two ends. CDR3 length: 15 amino acids. CDR1 and CDR2 from the germline V gene are SGHTA and FQGNSA. CDR3 loop: CASSRSGGTGNTIYF. CDR3 DNA: TGTGCCAGCAGTCGGTCGGGGGGGACAGGAAACACCATATATTTT.

The genes are TRBV12-5 and TRBJ1-5, with no clear D. The CDR3 spans 15 residues. V lost 5 bases, J lost 2 bases, and 13 bases lay in between. Germline V CDR1 and CDR2: LGHNT, FRNRAP. The CDR3 sequence: CASGPGVGGNQPQHF. The DNA for the CDR3 is TGTGCTAGTGGTCCCGGGGTAGGAGGCAATCAGCCCCAGCATTTT. Variable domain in full (rest from reference TRBV12-5 and TRBJ1-5): DARVTQTPRHKVTEMGQEVTMRCQPILGHNTVFWYRQTMMQGLELLAYFRNRAPLDDSGMPKDRFSAEMPDATLATLKIQPSEPRDSAVYFCASGPGVGGNQPQHFGDGTRLSIL.

The chain combines TRBV28 with TRBJ2-7; TRBD2 matches at 9 bases. From germline, CDR1 is MDHEN and CDR2 SYDVKM. This CDR3 is 19 amino acids long. V shed 1 base and J 5 bases; nucleotides not matched to a gene: 18. CDR3 residues: CASSLLVGEESGRRNEQYF. CDR3 DNA sequence: TGTGCCAGCAGTTTATTGGTGGGGGAGGAGAGCGGGAGGCGGAACGAGCAGTACTTC.

The gene calls are TRBV5-1 and TRBJ1-4, with 9 bases aligning to TRBD1. The CDR3 spans 15 residues. Trimming took 0 bases from V and 8 from J; bases not matched to a gene: 5. Germline CDR1 reads SGHRS; CDR2 reads YFSETQ. The CDR3 is CASSLDGQGWEKLFF. CDR3 in DNA: TGCGCCAGCAGCTTGGATGGACAGGGGTGGGAAAAACTGTTTTTT.

The rearrangement joins TRBV28 to TRBJ2-7; 8 positions match TRBD1. V gave up 2 bases and J gave up 9 bases; unmatched junction bases: 15. The length of the CDR3 is 16 residues. The germline CDR1 and CDR2 sequences are MDHEN and SYDVKM. The CDR3 region has the DNA TGTGCCAGCAGTTTACAGGGGACAGGCGGTCTACGGCTGCAGTACTTC. This codes for CASSLQGTGGLRLQYF.

The J gene is TRBJ2-1, the V gene TRBV9; perhaps TRBD2 as D (5 bases). The CDR3 has 13 amino acids. Trimming took off 3 bases at V and 7 bases at J, with 11 bases between the two ends. CDR1 and CDR2 from the germline V gene are SGDLS and YYNGEE. This chain's CDR3 is CASSESRGNEQFF. CDR3 DNA sequence: TGTGCCAGCAGCGAGTCTCGGGGTAATGAGCAGTTCTTC.

This rearrangement joins TRBV7-9 to TRBJ2-5; D call uncertain. The CDR3 sequence is 11 residues long. Germline CDR1 is SEHNR and CDR2 is FQNEAQ (reference sequence). Deletions cut 8 bases from V and 4 bases from J, with 8 bases between. The CDR3 bases are TGTGCCAGCTCGAGAAGAGAGACCCAGTACTTC. This gives the protein CASSRRETQYF.

The V gene is TRBV19, the J gene TRBJ2-2; 12 nucleotides agree with TRBD1. The CDR3 consists of 15 residues. CDR1 and CDR2 from the germline V gene are LNHDA and SQIVND (reference sequence). V trimming: 6 bases; J trimming: 7 bases; junction bases outside the gene matches: 6. The chain's CDR3 is CASRWDRGHNGELFF. The DNA for the CDR3 is TGTGCCAGTAGATGGGACAGGGGGCATAACGGGGAGCTGTTTTTT.

This clone has a handful of counts. The chain couples TRBV4-1 to TRBJ2-7; possibly TRBD2 for D (6 bases). The CDR3 covers 14 residues. V lost 1 base to trimming and J lost 9 bases, with 16 bases between them. Germline assignment: CDR1 MGHRA and CDR2 YSYEKL. The CDR3 protein is CASSQGARLGGQYF. CDR3 in DNA: TGCGCCAGCAGCCAAGGGGCCCGACTGGGAGGGCAGTACTTC.

The table lists this clone with a few counts. The chain recombines TRBV29-1 with TRBJ2-1, with TRBD2 matching 9 bases. Germline V CDR1 and CDR2: SQVTM, ANQGSEA. CDR3 length: 15 amino acids. Germline trimming cut 5 bases from V and 2 bases from J; bases unmatched to any gene: 7. CDR3 amino acids: CSVSSGKGTYNEQFF. The CDR3 region has the DNA TGCAGCGTTTCTAGCGGGAAGGGCACCTACAATGAGCAGTTCTTC.

The chain combines TRBV15 with TRBJ1-1; no reliable D call. V dropped 5 bases and J dropped 4 bases, with 17 bases sitting between them. The CDR3 totals 15 residues. Germline V CDR1 and CDR2: LNHNV, YYDKDF (reference sequence). For the CDR3, the DNA is TGTGCCACCAGCCCAAATCTGGGCCCTGGCACTGAAGCTTTCTTT. It encodes CATSPNLGPGTEAFF. The entire variable domain, with the rest obtained from reference TRBV15 and TRBJ1-1, is as follows: DAMVIQNPRYQVTQFGKPVTLSCSQTLNHNVMYWYQQKSSQAPKLLFHYYDKDFNNEADTPDNFQSRRPNTSFCFLDIRSPGLGDTAMYLCATSPNLGPGTEAFFGQGTRLTVV.

The chain has TRBV30 and TRBJ1-5; D not resolved. This CDR3 has 13 amino acids. The V gene lost 5 bases and the J gene lost 7 bases, with 15 bases spanning the gap. Germline V gives CDR1 GTSNPN, CDR2 SVGIG (reference sequence). The CDR3 region has the DNA TGTGCCTGGGCGGGCGGTTCGGGGCAGCCCCAGCATTTT. This encodes CAWAGGSGQPQHF.

The rearrangement uses TRBV7-3 and TRBJ2-2; 11 positions match TRBD2. Germline V gene lookup returns CDR1 SGHTA and CDR2 FQGTGA. This CDR3 has 15 amino acids. V lost 6 bases, J lost 5 bases, and 5 bases stayed unmatched. The CDR3: CASSSLAGVTGELFF. The CDR3 coding sequence is TGTGCCAGCAGTTCACTAGCGGGAGTTACCGGGGAGCTGTTTTTT.

This clone was detected a few times. The chain employs TRBV29-1 and TRBJ1-4, with TRBD1 matching 7 bases. The CDR3 contains 13 residues. The J segment lost 3 bases and the V segment lost 5 bases, leaving 3 bases of the junction unmatched. Looked up from germline, CDR1 is SQVTM and CDR2 is ANQGSEA. The CDR3 region has the DNA TGCAGCGTTCTGGACAGGTCTAATGAAAAACTGTTTTTT. Translating gives CSVLDRSNEKLFF.

CDR3 sequence: CASSLGVATTGELFF. The CDR3 DNA follows: TGCGCCAGCAGCTTGGGGGTAGCGACGACCGGGGAGCTGTTTTTT. V gene TRBV5-1 combines with J gene TRBJ2-2; D is perhaps TRBD2 (5 bases). The CDR3 is 15 residues long. The germline V and J ends were trimmed by 0 bases and 5 bases, with 11 bases remaining between them. Germline V gene sequence: CDR1 SGHRS, CDR2 YFSETQ.

The chain recombines TRBV10-3 with TRBJ2-7, with TRBD1 matching 8 bases. Germline CDR1 and CDR2: ENHRY and SYGVKD. CDR3 length equals 15 residues. The V segment lost 3 bases and the J segment 1 base; nucleotides outside the gene matches: 5. CDR3 region: CAISDPQGASYEQYF. The DNA for the CDR3 is TGTGCCATCAGTGATCCGCAGGGGGCTTCCTACGAGCAGTACTTC.

This rearrangement joins TRBV5-1 to TRBJ2-1; 7 positions agree with TRBD1. V lost 4 bases, J lost 0 bases, and 7 bases stayed unmatched. CDR1 SGHRS and CDR2 YFSETQ come from the germline V gene. This CDR3 has 16 residues. The CDR3 DNA reads as TGCGCCAGCAGCCCAAGACAGGGCCTCTCCTACAATGAGCAGTTCTTC. Translated: CASSPRQGLSYNEQFF. The complete variable domain, with remaining parts taken from reference TRBV5-1 and TRBJ2-1, reads KAGVTQTPRYLIKTRGQQVTLSCSPISGHRSVSWYQQTPGQGLQFLFEYFSETQRNKGNFPGRFSGRQFSNSRSEMNVSTLELGDSALYLCASSPRQGLSYNEQFFGPGTRLTVL.

This clone was seen a few times. This chain uses TRBV5-6 with TRBJ2-2; D is unclear. Germline V gives CDR1 SGHDT, CDR2 YYEEEE. The CDR3 spans 12 residues. V was shortened by 1 base and J by 8 bases, with 6 bases between the two germline ends. The CDR3 sequence is CASSLFTGELFF. CDR3 DNA sequence: TGTGCCAGCAGCTTGTTCACTGGGGAGCTGTTTTTT.